Below, one TCR beta chain is given with its context. What it binds is not known. These data belong to a study of T-cell reconstitution after alpha-beta-depleted transplantation in children. Study results and caveats: Surviving thymic progenitors and recipient T cells were the source of high TCRbeta diversity at day 60 in some patients.

It was with unique molecular identifiers that the TCRbeta library was prepared. TCRdb re-called the PCR reads through MiXCR, storing one row per CDR3 protein. Altogether 45,000 to 70,000 distinct CDR3 sequences are present, about 40% being singletons, with the ten largest covering 95% to 98%. With 0 bases clipped from V and 3 bases from J, the junction kept 11 bases outside the gene matches. The CDR3 is 17 residues long. Germline CDR1 is SGHAT and CDR2 is FQNNGV. This sequence was found in a male patient between 5 and 17 years old who had a stem cell transplant for acute lymphoblastic leukemia, so the T cells may come from the graft donor. This chain links TRBV11-2 with TRBJ2-7, with 7 bases identical to TRBD2. The sample consisted of PBMCs, mostly from graft donor cells, taken 360 days after TCRalphabeta/CD19-depleted stem cell transplant. The CDR3 sequence: CASSLDWEVPGGYEQYF. CDR3 coding DNA: TGTGCCAGCAGCTTAGACTGGGAGGTGCCGGGGGGCTACGAGCAGTACTTC.